This is a list of T cell receptor beta chains from one sample in a study of CD8+ T cells in alopecia areata. Only in-frame clones appear in the TCRdb table, and some are missing; sequencing was by immunoSEQ multiplex PCR. Seen here are some 190,000 clones, 66% observed once, and the top ten hold approximately 1.2%. This specimen consisted of CD4+ T cells sorted from blood, obtained at approximately week 42, from a patient treated with tofacitinib. The receptors originated from a human donor with alopecia areata. CDR3s include the opening cysteine and the closing phenylalanine or tryptophan. A D gene is named only where the DNA matches it firmly. For some rows the clone size is stated as once, few or many, or as a class when expanded; others skip it.

D | size | J | V | CDR3 | DNA
NA | NA | TRBJ1-6 | TRBV6-1 | CASSEVGKNSPLHF | TGTGCCAGCAGTGAAGTAGGGAAAAATTCACCCCTCCACTTT
NA | NA | TRBJ1-5 | TRBV2 | CASMGGLDQPQHF | TGTGCCAGCATGGGAGGGCTTGATCAGCCCCAGCATTTT
TRBD2 | NA | TRBJ2-4 | TRBV6-5 | CASTASGETKNIQYF | TGTGCCAGCACCGCTAGCGGGGAGACCAAAAACATTCAGTACTTC
NA | NA | TRBJ1-2 | TRBV10-3 | CATGTELNYGYTF | TGTGCCACCGGGACCGAGCTTAACTATGGCTACACCTTC
TRBD2 | once | TRBJ2-5 | TRBV10-3 | CAISGTSGETQYF | TGTGCCATCAGCGGGACTAGCGGGGAGACCCAGTACTTC
NA | NA | TRBJ1-2 | TRBV4-1 | CASSPLEQAFYYGYTF | TGCGCCAGCAGCCCCCTAGAGCAGGCCTTTTACTATGGCTACACCTTC
NA | few | TRBJ2-1 | TRBV7-3 | CASSEGAGSYNEQFF | TGTGCCAGCAGCGAGGGGGCGGGGTCCTACAATGAGCAGTTCTTC
NA | NA | TRBJ1-1 | TRBV5-1 | CASSLEAVVDTEAFF | TGCGCCAGCAGCTTGGAAGCGGTAGTGGACACTGAAGCTTTCTTT
TRBD2 | NA | TRBJ2-1 | TRBV7-8 | CASSSLAGPHNEQFF | TGTGCCAGCAGCTCACTAGCGGGGCCCCACAATGAGCAGTTCTTC
NA | NA | TRBJ1-1 | TRBV6-1 | CASSARENTEAFF | TGTGCCAGCAGTGCCAGGGAGAACACTGAAGCTTTCTTT
NA | NA | TRBJ2-7 | TRBV30 | CAWSLGVTYF | TGTGCCTGGAGCCTCGGGGTTACTTACTTC
NA | NA | TRBJ1-1 | TRBV27 | CASSFGFWGQAFF | TGTGCCAGCAGTTTCGGGTTTTGGGGCCAAGCTTTCTTT
NA | NA | TRBJ1-2 | TRBV18 | CASSPRDRYTF | TGTGCCAGCTCACCGAGGGATAGGTACACCTTC
NA | NA | TRBJ1-2 | TRBV29-1 | CSVPYPPYGYTF | TGCAGCGTTCCGTACCCCCCCTATGGCTACACCTTC
NA | NA | TRBJ1-6 | TRBV7-2 | CASSLSELLNSPLHF | TGTGCCAGCAGCTTGTCGGAACTTCTAAATTCACCCCTCCACTTT
TRBD1 | NA | TRBJ1-1 | TRBV27 | CASSLSGTVNTEAFF | TGTGCCAGCAGTTTAAGCGGGACAGTGAACACTGAAGCTTTCTTT
TRBD1 | NA | TRBJ1-6 | TRBV27 | CASRSRGQIYNSPLHF | TGTGCCAGCCGCTCCAGGGGGCAGATCTATAATTCACCCCTCCACTTT